The entry that follows covers one T cell receptor beta chain sequence. The antigen it binds to is not known. No clone much larger than this one lies a single base away; base qualities are absent. Participants in the prospective study were aged about 18 to 89 years, lived in 24 United States geographic areas, and enrolled through a virtual design. In the prospective study, participants were assigned to cohorts based on the clinical history participants reported in a screening survey and a study questionnaire. Each participant in the prospective study had whole blood, serum and a nasopharyngeal or oropharyngeal swab collected by mobile phlebotomists. Additional blood draws and questionnaires over an approximately two-month period could optionally be provided by prospective study participants. Before DNA extraction, blood samples from the prospective study were shipped at room temperature or frozen.

The immunoSEQ Assay, a bias-controlled multiplex PCR, was used to amplify TCRbeta CDR3 regions from genomic DNA. The published analysis was carried out like this. The number of nucleated cells in each sample was estimated from the amplification of reference gene primers within the assay. To quantify the absolute abundance of each unique TCRbeta CDR3 rearrangement, sequence reads were collapsed and filtered. For each sample, productive Simpson clonality was calculated by taking the square root of Simpson's diversity index across productive rearrangements. The immuneACCESS repertoire file appears here via TCRdb, limited to in-frame rearrangements. These files lack a portion of the clones; in checked studies, under half of the deficit traces to unresolved V genes, and the cause of the others is not known. V, J and clone size are taken as reported in that table, and D and trimming were inferred from the DNA itself. Here the sample has about 160,000 clones; around 83% occur a single time. The ten largest clones add up to about 3.5% of the sample.

The source of the sample is a study of blood T cell repertoires in COVID-19 (dated by TCRdb to the early 2020s). Regarding the study in general: The collaborator samples originated in the United States, Italy and Spain and spanned the acute and convalescent phases of COVID-19. Where available, HLA class I and class II types were obtained from metadata supplied by the sample provider rather than from assay-based typing. The sample metadata nearly always contained a de-identified subject ID, COVID-19 status, age in years and sex. The samples were drawn from the first 160 participants of the ongoing ImmuneRACE study and from some 1,300 subjects provided by 6 global collaborators. The repertoires were released in a freely available public database meant as a resource for research on the immune response to SARS-CoV-2. The prospective study material was composed of cDNA or gDNA derived from T cells, B-cell-depleted T cells, or PBMCs. Deeply sampled blood TCRbeta repertoires from subjects exposed to, actively infected with, or recovered from COVID-19 were included in the dataset. Broader findings and caveats from the paper: Clinical and demographic metadata were provided uncurated, with the amount varying by source and participant.

CDR1 is given as SGDLS and CDR2 as YYNGEE, both from the germline V gene. Taken from cysteine to phenylalanine, the CDR3 has 14 residues. Left in the record is the CDR3 DNA by itself, 42 bases read in frame from the first base. V and J lose 2 bases and 7 bases, and a span of 12 bases separates them. The sequence was obtained from a woman between 50 and 59 years old in a cohort exposed to, infected with or recovered from COVID-19 (not recorded which). The chain uses TRBV9 and TRBJ1-4, and possibly TRBD1, on 6 matching bases. Sequencing input: PBMCs or T cells enriched from blood (not recorded which). The CDR3 region: CASSVGPQGEKLFF. In nucleotides, the sequence is TGTGCCAGCAGCGTTGGCCCACAGGGTGAAAAACTGTTTTTT.